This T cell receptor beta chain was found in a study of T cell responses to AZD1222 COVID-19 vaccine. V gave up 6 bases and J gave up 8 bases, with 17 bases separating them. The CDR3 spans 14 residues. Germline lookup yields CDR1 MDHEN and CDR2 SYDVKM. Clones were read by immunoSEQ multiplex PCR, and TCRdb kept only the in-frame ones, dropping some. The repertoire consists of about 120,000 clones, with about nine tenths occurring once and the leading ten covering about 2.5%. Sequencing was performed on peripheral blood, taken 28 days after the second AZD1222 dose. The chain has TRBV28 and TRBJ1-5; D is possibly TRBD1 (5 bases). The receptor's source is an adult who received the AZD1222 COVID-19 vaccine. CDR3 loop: CASRPGPSQKPQHF. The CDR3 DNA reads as TGTGCCAGCAGACCGGGGCCCAGCCAGAAGCCCCAGCATTTT.